The 29 T cell receptor beta chains in this list originate from one sample, sequenced in a study of vaccination effects on CD4 cells after COVID-19. CD4+ T cells specific for antigen were expanded with viral peptide pools by the ViraFEST assay before sequencing. After roughly 10 days in culture, the CD4+ T cells were isolated. Testing of the vaccine recipients showed negative nucleocapsid antibodies and no prior SARS-CoV-2 infection. Their antigens are not known. Produced via immunoSEQ multiplex PCR; TCRdb's table is partial and in-frame only. The sample includes tens of thousands of clones, around 72% of them seen just once. Sequenced material: CD4+ T cells from PBMCs cultured with HCoV-OC43 spike peptides, taken before COVID-19 vaccination. Specified subset: HCoV-OC43 spike overlapping peptide pool stimulation. The receptor source for this set is a human donor who received a COVID-19 vaccine.

This clone appeared a few times. The J gene is TRBJ2-1, the V gene TRBV5-1, with 7 positions matching TRBD2. V lost 4 bases and J lost 0; bases outside the gene matches: 13. The CDR3 is 18 residues long. Germline V gene data show CDR1 as SGHRS and CDR2 as YFSETQ. CDR3 sequence: CASSPSPGLTGSYNEQFF. The CDR3 nucleotides read TGCGCCAGCAGCCCCAGTCCGGGACTAACGGGCTCCTACAATGAGCAGTTCTTC. Full variable domain (missing parts from reference TRBV5-1 and TRBJ2-1): KAGVTQTPRYLIKTRGQQVTLSCSPISGHRSVSWYQQTPGQGLQFLFEYFSETQRNKGNFPGRFSGRQFSNSRSEMNVSTLELGDSALYLCASSPSPGLTGSYNEQFFGPGTRLTVL.

The chain employs TRBV18 and TRBJ2-3, with 8 bases lining up with TRBD1. CDR1 and CDR2 from the germline V gene are KGHSH and LQKENI. The V and J ends lost 3 bases and 1 base, in that order; junction bases with no gene match: 3. This CDR3 is built from 15 residues. CDR3 sequence (DNA): TGTGCCAGCTCACCCCCGACAGGGGGCACAGATACGCAGTATTTT. Its protein is CASSPPTGGTDTQYF.

This clone has just a few counts. This chain joins TRBV2 and TRBJ1-2, with D possibly TRBD1 on 6 matching bases. The CDR3 extends over 12 amino acids. Germline loops: CDR1 SNHLY, CDR2 FYNNEI. V was cut by 5 bases and J by 6 bases, with 10 bases left in between. CDR3 loop: CASSKNRDGYTF. CDR3 bases: TGTGCCAGCAGTAAAAACAGGGATGGCTACACCTTC.

The chain carries TRBV15 and TRBJ2-6, with D possibly matching TRBD2 (7 bases). CDR1 is LNHNV, CDR2 YYDKDF, per germline (reference sequence). The CDR3 length is 15 residues. V was clipped by 4 bases and J by 2 bases, with 9 bases between them. The CDR3 region is CATSKGGTGANVLTF. The CDR3 coding sequence is TGTGCCACCAGCAAGGGGGGGACTGGGGCCAACGTCCTGACTTTC.

Only one count was recorded for this clone. The chain links TRBV6-5 to TRBJ1-1, with D maybe TRBD1 (5 bases). Germline CDR1 and CDR2: MNHEY and SVGAGI. The V gene lost 5 bases and the J gene lost 2 bases, with 15 bases spanning the gap. The CDR3 totals 15 residues. Here the CDR3 DNA reads TGTGCCAGCAGTAAGGGGTGGGTGTTAAACACTGAAGCTTTCTTT. This sequence encodes CASSKGWVLNTEAFF.

This rearrangement joins TRBV4-1 to TRBJ2-7; D may be TRBD2 (5 bases). This CDR3 is 15 amino acids long. Trimming removed 1 base at V and 6 bases at J, with 16 bases between. The germline V gene encodes CDR1 MGHRA and CDR2 YSYEKL. The DNA for the CDR3 is TGCGCCAGCAGCCAAGTCGGGGTACCTACGGGCGAGCAGTACGTC. The encoded protein is CASSQVGVPTGEQYV.

The rearrangement links TRBV7-2 to TRBJ1-5; TRBD1 matches 7 bases. The CDR3 extends over 17 amino acids. After removal of 3 bases from V and 3 bases from J, the junction contained 11 bases not matched to a gene. Looked up from germline, CDR1 is SGHTA and CDR2 is FQGNSA. CDR3 in DNA: TGTGCCAGCAGCTTTTTCTTGGGCAGGGGGGACAATCAGCCCCAGCATTTT. It translates to CASSFFLGRGDNQPQHF.

The chain is built from TRBV5-1 and TRBJ2-2, with 10 bases aligning to TRBD1. The CDR3 length is 17 residues. Germline assignment: CDR1 SGHRS and CDR2 YFSETQ. V shed 2 bases and J 4 bases; nucleotides not matched to a gene: 8. This CDR3 is CASSFETGGAGTGELFF. The CDR3 DNA sequence: TGCGCCAGCAGCTTTGAGACAGGGGGCGCCGGCACCGGGGAGCTGTTTTTT.

This clone was recorded once. V is TRBV18 and J is TRBJ1-3; 7 positions agree with TRBD1. Germline CDR1 KGHSH, CDR2 LQKENI. The CDR3 spans 16 residues. V trimming: 2 bases; J trimming: 4 bases; junction bases outside the gene matches: 8. The CDR3 sequence: CASSPGRQGGGNTIYF. The CDR3 region has the DNA TGTGCCAGCTCACCAGGGCGACAGGGCGGAGGAAACACCATATATTTT. Full variable domain (remainder filled in from reference TRBV18 and TRBJ1-3): NAGVMQNPRHLVRRRGQEARLRCSPMKGHSHVYWYRQLPEEGLKFMVYLQKENIIDESGMPKERFSAEFPKEGPSILRIQQVVRGDSAAYFCASSPGRQGGGNTIYFGEGSWLTVV.

The chain recombines TRBV5-1 with TRBJ2-5; unclear D gene. The V end was cut by 1 base, the J end by 7 bases, with 14 bases between. CDR1 is SGHRS and CDR2 is YFSETQ in the germline V gene. The CDR3 extends over 14 amino acids. The CDR3 sequence: CASSLSAPSGTQYF. CDR3 DNA sequence: TGCGCCAGCAGCTTGTCGGCCCCTTCAGGGACCCAGTACTTC.

The V call is TRBV21-1, the J call TRBJ2-3; the D call of TRBD2 is as the table states it, not checked on the DNA. TRBV21-1 is a pseudogene segment. The CDR3 is 12 amino acids. This CDR3 reads CASNENLDTQYF. CDR3 DNA: TGTGCCAGCAACGAAAACTTAGATACGCAGTATTTT.

The V and J genes are TRBV7-3 and TRBJ2-2, with 9 positions matching TRBD2. This CDR3 has 16 residues. From germline, CDR1 is SGHTA and CDR2 FQGTGA. The junction had 10 bases not matched to a gene; V was cut back by 5 bases and J by 6 bases. The CDR3 DNA follows: TGTGCCAGCAGCCAAACCCTAGCGGGGCCCTCCGGGGAGCTGTTTTTT. This sequence encodes CASSQTLAGPSGELFF. Drawing the rest from reference TRBV7-3 and TRBJ2-2, the complete variable domain is GAGVSQTPSNKVTEKGKYVELRCDPISGHTALYWYRQSLGQGPEFLIYFQGTGAADDSGLPNDRFFAVRPEGSVSTLKIQRTERGDSAVYLCASSQTLAGPSGELFFGEGSRLTVL.

The chain joins TRBV6-5 to TRBJ2-2, with D possibly being TRBD2 (6 bases). Germline lookup yields CDR1 MNHEY and CDR2 SVGAGI. CDR3 length: 13 amino acids. The germline V and J ends were trimmed by 10 bases and 7 bases, with 16 bases remaining between them. CDR3 DNA sequence: TGTGCCACGGCGGGGTCCCTCGTCGGGGAGCTGTTTTTT. Residues: CATAGSLVGELFF.

V and J are TRBV5-1 and TRBJ2-5; TRBD1 matches at 8 bases. This CDR3 is 14 amino acids long. After removal of 4 bases from V and 4 bases from J, the junction contained 6 bases not matched to a gene. Per germline, CDR1 SGHRS and CDR2 YFSETQ. The CDR3 sequence: CASSDSGQGETQYF. The CDR3 region has the DNA TGCGCCAGCAGCGACTCTGGACAGGGAGAGACCCAGTACTTC.

This clone was picked up a small number of times. V usage is TRBV19 and J usage is TRBJ2-2; 8 nucleotides align to TRBD1. Per the germline V gene, CDR1 is LNHDA and CDR2 is SQIVND (reference sequence). CDR3 length: 15 amino acids. V shed 5 bases, J shed 5 bases, and the junction held 7 bases outside the gene matches. The CDR3 protein is CASSRDRRDTGELFF. The CDR3 nucleotides are TGTGCCAGTAGTCGGGACAGGAGGGATACCGGGGAGCTGTTTTTT.

The J gene is TRBJ2-3, the V gene TRBV28; 9 bases map to TRBD1. Losses at the gene ends were 8 bases for V and 8 bases for J; bases not matched to a gene: 17. The V gene's germline CDR1 is MDHEN and CDR2 SYDVKM. The CDR3 runs to 16 residues. This chain's CDR3 is CASPPRTGQGIPTQYF. For the CDR3, the DNA is TGTGCCAGCCCCCCGAGAACGGGACAGGGTATTCCTACGCAGTATTTT.

CDR3: CASSVRPVVDSNEQFF. CDR3 DNA sequence: TGTGCCAGCAGCGTCAGACCCGTAGTGGACAGCAATGAGCAGTTCTTC. The chain joins TRBV3-1 (or the pseudogene TRBV3-2) to TRBJ2-1; a weak D match, TRBD1 (6 bases). Germline V gene lookup returns CDR1 LGHDT and CDR2 YNNKEL (reference sequence). The CDR3 spans 16 residues. Trimming shortened V by 5 bases and J by 6 bases, and 20 bases separated the two germline ends.

This clone was recorded a few times. The sample contains more than one DNA sequence encoding this CDR3. The genes are TRBV18 and TRBJ1-1, with a tentative D call TRBD1 (5 bases). The CDR3 extends over 13 amino acids. Germline assignment: CDR1 KGHSH and CDR2 LQKENI. V shed 3 bases and J shed 2 bases, with 7 bases lying between them. The CDR3 protein is CASSPGLNTEAFF. CDR3 sequence (DNA): TGTGCCAGCTCACCGGGACTAAACACTGAAGCTTTCTTT.

The CDR3 here is CASSRHSGLATEAFF. CDR3 in DNA: TGTGCCAGCAGTAGACACAGTGGGTTGGCCACTGAAGCTTTCTTT. This rearrangement joins TRBV6-2 or TRBV6-3 to TRBJ1-1, with D uncertain. The CDR3 runs 15 residues. V was trimmed by 5 bases and J by 4 bases, leaving 17 bases between them. From germline, CDR1 is MNHEY and CDR2 SVGEGT.

The rearrangement uses TRBV9 and TRBJ2-4; TRBD2 matches 7 bases. The germline V gene has CDR1 SGDLS and CDR2 YYNGEE. CDR3 length equals 15 residues. V shed 0 bases and J 8 bases; nucleotides not matched to a gene: 8. As DNA, the CDR3 is TGTGCCAGCAGCGTAGGTATTCGGGGGGAAGACATTCAGTACTTC. It yields the protein CASSVGIRGEDIQYF.

The chain carries TRBV3-1 (or the pseudogene TRBV3-2) and TRBJ2-2; tentatively, D is TRBD1 (5 bases). The CDR3 contains 15 residues. Looked up from germline, CDR1 is LGHDT and CDR2 is YNNKEL (reference sequence). Trimming removed 1 base at V and 1 base at J, with 7 bases between. The CDR3 DNA reads TGTGCCAGCAGCCAAGCAACAGGGAACACCGGGGAGCTGTTTTTT. Its translation: CASSQATGNTGELFF.

This clone was observed a few times. This chain joins TRBV5-1 and TRBJ1-6; no reliable D call. Germline-derived CDR1 and CDR2 are SGHRS and YFSETQ. This CDR3 spans 15 amino acids. V was clipped by 0 bases and J by 3 bases, with 7 bases between them. CDR3 residues: CASSLDGNYNSPLHF. The CDR3 DNA follows: TGCGCCAGCAGCTTGGATGGGAACTATAATTCACCCCTCCACTTT.

In its sample, this clone was seen once. The CDR3 is CAGRPGIHNEQFF. The CDR3, as DNA: TGTGCCGGGCGTCCAGGTATCCACAATGAGCAGTTCTTC. The J gene is TRBJ2-1, the V gene TRBV2; no definite D call. CDR1 is SNHLY, CDR2 FYNNEI, per germline. The CDR3 spans 13 residues. V was shortened by 11 bases and J by 5 bases, with 16 bases between the two germline ends.

A single count supports this clone. V and J are TRBV6-1 and TRBJ2-7; D may be TRBD1 or TRBD2 (5 bases each). The V gene lost 5 bases and the J gene lost 5 bases, with 13 bases spanning the gap. The germline gives CDR1 MNHNS, CDR2 SASEGT. The CDR3 runs to 13 residues. The CDR3 sequence is CASSYEGYNEQYV. CDR3 DNA sequence: TGTGCCAGCAGTTATGAGGGGTATAACGAGCAGTACGTC.

The V call is TRBV6-2 or TRBV6-3, the J call TRBJ1-4; D gene uncertain. V lost 4 bases to trimming and J lost 7 bases, with 13 bases between them. This CDR3 has 14 residues. Germline V gene data show CDR1 as MNHEY and CDR2 as SVGEGT. Here the CDR3 reads CASSLTDRPEKLFF. The CDR3 coding sequence is TGTGCCAGCAGTTTAACAGATCGCCCTGAAAAACTGTTTTTT.

This chain connects TRBV3-1 (or the pseudogene TRBV3-2) to TRBJ1-2; no firm D call. V lost 4 bases, J lost 7 bases, and 16 bases lay in between. Germline CDR1 LGHDT, CDR2 YNNKEL (reference sequence). The CDR3 contains 14 residues. CDR3 sequence: CASSPYSALGGYTF. The CDR3 region has the DNA TGTGCCAGCAGCCCTTACAGCGCGCTAGGTGGCTACACCTTC.

This chain connects TRBV10-1 to TRBJ1-6; D is unresolved. The CDR3 covers 13 residues. Looked up from germline, CDR1 is WNHNN and CDR2 is SYGVQD (reference sequence). V lost 3 bases, J lost 10 bases, and 10 bases lay in between. CDR3 residues: CASSDGPGSPLHF. The CDR3 nucleotides read TGCGCCAGCAGTGACGGTCCGGGCTCACCCCTCCACTTT.

This chain joins TRBV3-1 (or the pseudogene TRBV3-2) and TRBJ2-2; tentative D call: TRBD1 (5 bases). V was shortened by 0 bases and J by 6 bases, with 5 bases between the two germline ends. The CDR3 has 13 residues. Germline V gene sequence: CDR1 LGHDT, CDR2 YNNKEL (reference sequence). In DNA form, the CDR3 reads TGTGCCAGCAGCCAAGAAGGGGCCGGGGAGCTGTTTTTT. As protein: CASSQEGAGELFF.

CDR3 sequence reads: CASSLPTPKPQHF. As DNA, the CDR3 is TGTGCCAGCAGTCTACCCACGCCGAAGCCCCAGCATTTT. This rearrangement joins TRBV6-2 or TRBV6-3 to TRBJ1-5; unclear D gene. Trimming stripped 5 bases from V and 8 bases from J, with 13 bases between. Germline CDR1 and CDR2: MNHEY and SVGEGT. The CDR3 extends over 13 amino acids.